A single sample is the source of the 30 T cell receptor beta chains below, sequenced in a study of identical twins. A single record per CDR3 protein comes from TCRdb applying MiXCR to the 5' RACE reads. Here the sample spans about 900,000 distinct CDR3 sequences, about 12% being singletons. These same records also appear under a second study, on yellow fever vaccine responses in identical twins.

Sequences were obtained from PBMCs. The receptors derive from a woman in her late teens or twenties in good health.

This clonotype was seen more than once but under ten times. This sequence joins TRBV6-9 and TRBJ2-3; no definite D call. Germline lookup yields CDR1 MNHGY and CDR2 SVAAGI. V gave up 9 bases and J gave up 0 bases, with 4 bases separating them. This CDR3 is 11 amino acids long. CDR3 sequence: CARSSTDTQYF. The CDR3 nucleotides read TGTGCCAGGTCTAGCACAGATACGCAGTATTTT.

The chain carries TRBV19 and TRBJ2-3; D possibly corresponds to TRBD2 (5 bases). V dropped 7 bases and J dropped 2 bases, with 19 bases sitting between them. CDR1 is LNHDA and CDR2 is SQIVND in the germline V gene (reference sequence). The CDR3 is 16 residues long. The CDR3 region is CASMALGGRITDTQYF. The CDR3 nucleotides are TGTGCCAGTATGGCCCTAGGTGGGAGAATCACAGATACGCAGTATTTT.

The chain recombines TRBV20-1 with TRBJ2-1; 11 nucleotides match TRBD2. The CDR3 covers 16 residues. The germline gives CDR1 DFQATT, CDR2 SNEGSKA (reference sequence). V dropped 6 bases and J dropped 8; count of bases not matched to a gene: 15. This CDR3 reads CSALSLAGGIGDEQFF. The CDR3 bases are TGCAGTGCCCTGTCCCTAGCGGGGGGTATTGGGGATGAGCAGTTCTTC.

The V call is TRBV4-1, the J call TRBJ2-2, with a possible D match to TRBD1 (6 bases). Germline lookup yields CDR1 MGHRA and CDR2 YSYEKL. V was trimmed by 2 bases and J by 4 bases, leaving 14 bases between them. The CDR3 sequence is 16 residues long. For the CDR3, the DNA is TGCGCCAGCAGCCAAAGATCGGCAGGGGTCACCGGGGAGCTGTTTTTT. Protein sequence: CASSQRSAGVTGELFF.

This clonotype was counted a few times. The rearrangement joins TRBV6-1 to TRBJ2-1; TRBD1 agrees at 7 bases. Losses at the gene ends were 8 bases for V and 5 bases for J; bases not matched to a gene: 6. The CDR3 runs to 13 residues. CDR1 is MNHNS, CDR2 SASEGT, per germline. The CDR3 here is CASHDRVHNEQFF. The CDR3 coding sequence is TGTGCCAGCCATGACAGGGTCCACAATGAGCAGTTCTTC.

A few counts support this clonotype. The V gene is TRBV12-3 or TRBV12-4, the J gene TRBJ2-7, with D uncertain. The V and J ends lost 2 bases and 3 bases respectively, with 11 bases between them. CDR3 length equals 14 residues. CDR3 coding DNA: TGTGCCAGCAGTTTAAGGGTGGGAATCTACGAGCAGTACTTC. Its translation: CASSLRVGIYEQYF.

This clonotype was counted at least ten times. The chain carries TRBV10-3 and TRBJ1-6; the match to TRBD1 covers 7 bases. Germline lookup yields CDR1 ENHRY and CDR2 SYGVKD. The length of the CDR3 is 15 residues. V dropped 11 bases and J dropped 8; count of bases not matched to a gene: 15. CDR3 nucleotides: TGTGCCTCTTCATTACCCGACAGGGCCCATTCACCCCTCCACTTT. This codes for CASSLPDRAHSPLHF.

The DNA of the CDR3 is TGCAGTGCTACCCCACAGGGGGGCCTTAGCAATCAGCCCCAGCATTTT. Translation gives CSATPQGGLSNQPQHF. The chain recombines TRBV20-1 with TRBJ1-5; 8 nucleotides align to TRBD1. The CDR3 has 16 residues. V was pared by 4 bases and J by 0 bases, with 8 bases of the junction left unmatched. Germline-derived CDR1 and CDR2 are DFQATT and SNEGSKA (reference sequence).

This clonotype was counted a few times. V is TRBV7-9 and J is TRBJ1-3; TRBD1 is a possible D gene (6 bases). Germline V gene data show CDR1 as SEHNR and CDR2 as FQNEAQ (reference sequence). The CDR3 extends over 13 amino acids. With 8 bases removed from V and 2 bases from J, the gap between germline ends came to 10 bases. The DNA for the CDR3 is TGTGCCAGCCAACAGGGTGCTGGAAACACCATATATTTT. It encodes CASQQGAGNTIYF. The entire variable domain, with the rest obtained from reference TRBV7-9 and TRBJ1-3, is as follows: DTGVSQNPRHKITKRGQNVTFRCDPISEHNRLYWYRQTLGQGPEFLTYFQNEAQLEKSRLLSDRFSAERPKGSFSTLEIQRTEQGDSAMYLCASQQGAGNTIYFGEGSWLTVV.

This clonotype appeared a few times. The chain joins TRBV18 to TRBJ2-5; the D gene is possibly TRBD1 (5 bases). This CDR3 has 15 amino acids. Germline CDR1 reads KGHSH; CDR2 reads LQKENI. V was pared by 1 base and J by 3 bases, with 12 bases between. Here the CDR3 DNA reads TGTGCCAGCTCACCACAGAAGGGGTTGGAAGAGACCCAGTACTTC. Its translation: CASSPQKGLEETQYF.

The V call is TRBV7-9, the J call TRBJ2-1, with a weak D call TRBD1 (5 bases). With 7 bases removed from V and 3 bases from J, the gap between germline ends came to 10 bases. In germline, CDR1 is SEHNR, CDR2 FQNEAQ (reference sequence). This CDR3 is 13 amino acids long. The CDR3 loop is CASTGQDYNEQFF. For the CDR3, the DNA is TGTGCCAGCACAGGGCAGGACTACAATGAGCAGTTCTTC.

This clonotype was seen more than once but under ten times. The chain carries TRBV4-1 and TRBJ2-5, with D possibly being TRBD1 or TRBD2 (5 bases each). This CDR3 comprises 15 residues. Germline V lookup: CDR1 MGHRA, CDR2 YSYEKL. Trimming removed 3 bases from V and 4 bases from J, with 15 bases in between. In nucleotides, the CDR3 is TGCGCCAGCAGCCAGGCCCCGGTGGGGGTAGAGACCCAGTACTTC. Translation: CASSQAPVGVETQYF.

This clonotype was seen a few times. The genes are TRBV10-3 and TRBJ1-5; possible D gene TRBD1, 5 bases. The V gene lost 0 bases and the J gene lost 3 bases, with 9 bases spanning the gap. Germline lookup yields CDR1 ENHRY and CDR2 SYGVKD. The CDR3 spans 15 residues. DNA of the CDR3: TGTGCCATCAGTGAGTCGGACACCCACAATCAGCCCCAGCATTTT. Amino acids: CAISESDTHNQPQHF.

The genes are TRBV6-2 or TRBV6-3 and TRBJ2-1; TRBD1 matches at 7 bases. There are 12 residues in the CDR3. Germline V CDR1 and CDR2: MNHEY, SVGEGT. With 6 bases clipped from V and 16 bases from J, the junction kept 12 bases outside the gene matches. The CDR3 is CASSPLGGQRFF. The CDR3 nucleotides read TGTGCCAGCAGCCCGTTAGGGGGCCAGCGTTTCTTC.

V is TRBV19 and J is TRBJ1-5, with 9 bases lining up with TRBD1. This CDR3 has 15 amino acids. Trimming at V came to 3 bases and at J to 6 bases, leaving 6 bases not matched to a gene. The germline V gene encodes CDR1 LNHDA and CDR2 SQIVND (reference sequence). The DNA of the CDR3 is TGTGCCAGTAGTATGGATGGACAGGGGCTTCAGCCCCAGCATTTT. Amino acid sequence: CASSMDGQGLQPQHF. Using reference TRBV19 and TRBJ1-5 for the parts outside the CDR3, the full variable domain is DGGITQSPKYLFRKEGQNVTLSCEQNLNHDAMYWYRQDPGQGLRLIYYSQIVNDFQKGDIAEGYSVSREKKESFPLTVTSAQKNPTAFYLCASSMDGQGLQPQHFGDGTRLSIL.

The chain employs TRBV5-6 and TRBJ1-1; D gene ambiguous. Germline V gives CDR1 SGHDT, CDR2 YYEEEE. Trimming pared 4 bases from V and 5 bases from J, leaving 12 bases between. There are 13 residues in the CDR3. CDR3 in DNA: TGTGCCAGCAGCAAAGTTGTCGGAACTGAAGCTTTCTTT. This encodes CASSKVVGTEAFF.

CDR3 DNA sequence: TGTGCCAGCAGTTACGACAGGATAGCTAACTATGGCTACACCTTC. Translated: CASSYDRIANYGYTF. The chain carries TRBV6-5 and TRBJ1-2; D is perhaps TRBD1 (6 bases). Deletions cut 2 bases from V and 0 bases from J, with 10 bases between. CDR1 is MNHEY and CDR2 is SVGAGI in the germline V gene. The CDR3 has 15 residues.

This clonotype came up a few times. This rearrangement joins TRBV20-1 to TRBJ2-7; possibly TRBD2 for D (6 bases). The V gene's germline CDR1 is DFQATT and CDR2 SNEGSKA (reference sequence). V was cut by 5 bases and J by 2 bases, with 16 bases left in between. CDR3 size: 14 residues. CDR3 nucleotides: TGCAGTGCTTCGGGACTGTACCGAACCTACGAGCAGTACTTC. Amino acid sequence: CSASGLYRTYEQYF.

V gene TRBV5-6 combines with J gene TRBJ1-1; D gene uncertain. The CDR3 has 15 amino acids. Germline lookup yields CDR1 SGHDT and CDR2 YYEEEE. The V gene lost 0 bases and the J gene lost 8 bases, with 17 bases spanning the gap. The CDR3 nucleotides read TGTGCCAGCAGCTTGGCCGGAACCCGAGTGACGGAAGCTTTCTTT. Amino acid sequence: CASSLAGTRVTEAFF.

The V call is TRBV12-3 or TRBV12-4, the J call TRBJ2-7; D might be TRBD2 (6 bases). The CDR3 runs to 15 residues. Trimming took off 6 bases at V and 2 bases at J, with 17 bases between the two ends. The CDR3 loop reads CASSKGAGQPYEQYF. CDR3 DNA sequence: TGTGCCAGCAGCAAGGGAGCGGGCCAACCCTACGAGCAGTACTTC.

This clonotype was counted between two and nine times. CDR3 residues: CATAPWASGPGELFF. The CDR3 coding sequence is TGTGCCACAGCCCCCTGGGCTAGCGGTCCCGGGGAGCTGTTTTTT. The chain employs TRBV6-1 and TRBJ2-2; 7 bases align to TRBD2. The CDR3 sequence is 15 residues long. Germline loops: CDR1 MNHNS, CDR2 SASEGT. The trim removed 10 bases at V and 6 bases at J, leaving 14 bases unmatched.

This clonotype was found a few times. The CDR3: CASSTLHHDRGETQYF. As DNA, the CDR3 is TGTGCCAGCAGTACCCTTCATCATGACAGGGGTGAGACCCAGTACTTC. The chain links TRBV12-3 or TRBV12-4 to TRBJ2-5; 8 bases match TRBD1. V lost 5 bases and J lost 5; bases outside the gene matches: 13. This CDR3 contains 16 residues.

The J gene is TRBJ2-1, the V gene TRBV29-1, with D perhaps being TRBD1 or TRBD2 (7 bases each). Germline V gene sequence: CDR1 SQVTM, CDR2 ANQGSEA. Trimming cost V 5 bases and J 2 bases, with 16 bases left between them. The CDR3 has 15 amino acids. CDR3 sequence reads: CSVYDREGTYNEQFF. In DNA form, the CDR3 reads TGCAGCGTTTACGACAGGGAGGGAACCTACAATGAGCAGTTCTTC.

This chain uses TRBV27 with TRBJ2-3; a possible D gene is TRBD2 (5 bases). Germline assignment: CDR1 MNHEY and CDR2 SMNVEV (reference sequence). V was clipped by 5 bases and J by 0 bases, with 12 bases between them. CDR3 size: 15 residues. The CDR3 here is CASSTDYTSTDTQYF. Here the CDR3 DNA reads TGTGCCAGCAGTACCGACTACACTAGCACAGATACGCAGTATTTT.

This clonotype was observed at least ten times. The V gene is TRBV10-3, the J gene TRBJ1-3; possible D gene TRBD1, 6 bases. The germline V gene has CDR1 ENHRY and CDR2 SYGVKD. V was cut by 4 bases and J by 0 bases, with 7 bases left in between. The CDR3 runs to 14 residues. The CDR3: CAISGGPSGNTIYF. The CDR3 DNA sequence: TGTGCCATCAGTGGGGGGCCCTCTGGAAACACCATATATTTT.

In this sample, this clonotype turned up a few times. The J gene is TRBJ2-3, the V gene TRBV7-2, with D possibly being TRBD2 (6 bases). Trimming shortened V by 5 bases and J by 1 base, and 16 bases separated the two germline ends. This CDR3 region has 16 residues. The germline V gene encodes CDR1 SGHTA and CDR2 FQGNSA. DNA of the CDR3: TGTGCCAGCAGCCCCGCCCGGACTATGGGCACAGATACGCAGTATTTT. Amino acids: CASSPARTMGTDTQYF. The variable domain in full, completed from reference TRBV7-2 and TRBJ2-3, reads GAGVSQSPSNKVTEKGKDVELRCDPISGHTALYWYRQSLGQGLEFLIYFQGNSAPDKSGLPSDRFSAERTGGSVSTLTIQRTQQEDSAVYLCASSPARTMGTDTQYFGPGTRLTVL.

The J gene is TRBJ2-2, the V gene TRBV12-3 or TRBV12-4; 9 nucleotides match TRBD2. The CDR3 has 18 residues. V lost 1 base and J lost 4; bases outside the gene matches: 10. Here the CDR3 DNA reads TGTGCCAGCAGTTTAGTCGGGCTAGCGGGGATTTTCACCGGGGAGCTGTTTTTT. Amino acids: CASSLVGLAGIFTGELFF.

The table lists this clonotype with many counts. V gene TRBV12-3 or TRBV12-4 combines with J gene TRBJ1-4; no firm D call. Between the trimmed V and J ends, which lost 3 bases and 10 bases, there was a span of 9 bases. CDR3 size: 12 residues. The CDR3: CASSFAEGKLFF. For the CDR3, the DNA is TGTGCCAGCAGTTTTGCGGAGGGAAAACTGTTTTTT.

This clonotype was seen only a few times. The chain recombines TRBV15 with TRBJ2-5, with TRBD2 as a possible D gene (6 bases). Trimming cost V 8 bases and J 5 bases, with 18 bases left between them. The CDR3 has 14 amino acids. Germline V lookup: CDR1 LNHNV, CDR2 YYDKDF (reference sequence). The CDR3: CATDRQGGGETQYF. The CDR3, as DNA: TGTGCCACCGATCGGCAGGGTGGAGGGGAGACCCAGTACTTC.

The J gene is TRBJ2-7, the V gene TRBV5-1; the match to TRBD2 covers 10 bases. This CDR3 comprises 13 residues. CDR1 is SGHRS and CDR2 is YFSETQ in the germline V gene. The V gene end was trimmed by 7 bases and the J gene end by 0 bases; junction bases not matched to a gene: 1. The CDR3 here is CASQREGSYEQYF. CDR3 nucleotides: TGCGCCAGCCAGCGGGAGGGCTCCTACGAGCAGTACTTC. The whole variable domain, filled in from reference TRBV5-1 and TRBJ2-7, reads KAGVTQTPRYLIKTRGQQVTLSCSPISGHRSVSWYQQTPGQGLQFLFEYFSETQRNKGNFPGRFSGRQFSNSRSEMNVSTLELGDSALYLCASQREGSYEQYFGPGTRLTVT.